This T cell receptor beta chain was profiled in a study of blood T cell repertoires in COVID-19. Study context: Samples of COVID-19 (acute and convalescent) were obtained from the United States, Italy and Spain. T cells, B-cell-depleted T cells, or PBMCs provided the cDNA or gDNA that served as material.

Details on this clone: Within the sample, other DNA sequences also encode this same CDR3.

Authors' data handling: Reference gene primer amplification gave estimated nucleated cell counts. The repertoire was sequenced with immunoSEQ multiplex PCR; TCRdb's copy has only in-frame clones and lacks some. The V and J calls and clone size were taken over from that table, and D and trimming were inferred from the DNA. The data show 150,000 to 200,000 clones, approximately 80% seen once. Trimming shortened V by 2 bases and J by 0 bases, and 11 bases separated the two germline ends. The germline V gene encodes CDR1 SGHTA and CDR2 FQGTGA. The CDR3 runs 16 residues. The receptor was isolated from a human donor in a cohort sampled during active COVID-19. The gene calls are TRBV7-3 and TRBJ2-1; maybe TRBD2 (6 bases). Sequencing was performed on peripheral blood. As DNA, the CDR3 is TGTGCCAGCAGCTTAGGGGTCGGGGGCTCCTACAATGAGCAGTTCTTC. Its protein is CASSLGVGGSYNEQFF. The full variable domain, rest sourced from reference TRBV7-3 and TRBJ2-1, is GAGVSQTPSNKVTEKGKYVELRCDPISGHTALYWYRQSLGQGPEFLIYFQGTGAADDSGLPNDRFFAVRPEGSVSTLKIQRTERGDSAVYLCASSLGVGGSYNEQFFGPGTRLTVL.